These 26 T cell receptor beta chains share one sample of origin, sequenced in a study of blood T cell repertoires in COVID-19. Profiled with immunoSEQ multiplex PCR; TCRdb holds only in-frame clones, not every one. The sample lists a few hundred thousand clones, just under 90% occurring once. The material sequenced was PBMCs or T cells enriched from blood (not recorded which). Receptors were obtained from a woman under 40 who had recovered from COVID-19.

This clone was observed a single time. The chain carries TRBV18 and TRBJ2-3; D not resolved. Germline CDR1 KGHSH, CDR2 LQKENI. The CDR3 covers 12 residues. V lost 4 bases to trimming and J lost 4 bases, with 6 bases between them. The CDR3 DNA sequence: TGTGCCAGCTCACTGCAGGCAGATACGCAGTATTTT. It encodes CASSLQADTQYF.

The V gene is TRBV11-2, the J gene TRBJ2-1, with D possibly matching TRBD2 (6 bases). This CDR3 contains 14 residues. The V gene's germline CDR1 is SGHAT and CDR2 FQNNGV. Trimming shortened V by 1 base and J by 7 bases, and 11 bases separated the two germline ends. CDR3 nucleotides: TGTGCCAGCAGCTTAGCCAGACTAGGTAATGAGCAGTTCTTC. Residues: CASSLARLGNEQFF. Looking up the rest from reference TRBV11-2 and TRBJ2-1 gives the full variable domain: EAGVAQSPRYKIIEKRQSVAFWCNPISGHATLYWYQQILGQGPKLLIQFQNNGVVDDSQLPKDRFSAERLKGVDSTLKIQPAKLEDSAVYLCASSLARLGNEQFFGPGTRLTVL.

The chain joins TRBV5-1 to TRBJ2-1, with D uncertain. The germline gives CDR1 SGHRS, CDR2 YFSETQ. V lost 0 bases and J lost 0, with 7 bases in between. This CDR3 has 15 residues. This chain's CDR3 is CASSLDGVSYNEQFF. CDR3 coding DNA: TGCGCCAGCAGCTTGGATGGAGTCTCCTACAATGAGCAGTTCTTC.

This clone has only one observation. V usage is TRBV5-4 and J usage is TRBJ2-7; 9 positions match TRBD2. CDR1 is SGHNT, CDR2 YYREEE, per germline (reference sequence). The ends lost 1 base at V and 7 bases at J; junction bases unmatched: 12. The CDR3 consists of 16 residues. CDR3 sequence (DNA): TGTGCCAGCAGCTTGCTAGCGGGACCTCTAGGGGGGGAGCAGTACTTC. It codes for CASSLLAGPLGGEQYF.

This chain joins TRBV3-1 (or the pseudogene TRBV3-2) and TRBJ1-5; 7 bases are a match to TRBD1. Germline CDR1 reads LGHDT; CDR2 reads YNNKEL (reference sequence). V shed 3 bases and J 4 bases; nucleotides not matched to a gene: 3. The CDR3 consists of 14 residues. The CDR3 spells CASSQTGSNQPQHF. The CDR3 DNA follows: TGTGCCAGCAGCCAGACAGGGTCAAATCAGCCCCAGCATTTT.

The chain links TRBV25-1 to TRBJ2-1; 11 bases line up with TRBD2. Germline V gene lookup returns CDR1 MGHDK and CDR2 SYGVNS. The length of the CDR3 is 15 residues. The V and J ends lost 2 bases and 6 bases, in that order; junction bases with no gene match: 3. The CDR3 DNA follows: TGTGCCAGCAGTGAAGGGACTAGCGGAACCAATGAGCAGTTCTTC. This sequence encodes CASSEGTSGTNEQFF.

The CDR3, as DNA: TGTGCCAGTAGTAAACCTAGCAGATCTTACTTCTACAATGAGCAGTTCTTC. It is translated as CASSKPSRSYFYNEQFF. The chain links TRBV19 to TRBJ2-1; a possible D gene is TRBD2 (5 bases). Trimming cost V 4 bases and J 3 bases, with 19 bases left between them. CDR3 length equals 17 residues. Per the germline V gene, CDR1 is LNHDA and CDR2 is SQIVND (reference sequence).

The DNA of the CDR3 is TGTGCCAGCAGTTACTCGTTTGACGGGAGGTTCCGGGATACGCAGTATTTT. Translation: CASSYSFDGRFRDTQYF. This chain uses TRBV6-2 or TRBV6-3 with TRBJ2-3; 7 bases are shared with TRBD2. With V trimmed by 0 bases and J by 6 bases, 12 bases remained unmatched. The germline V gene encodes CDR1 MNHEY and CDR2 SVGEGT. This CDR3 comprises 17 residues.

This clone appeared a few times. V and J are TRBV28 and TRBJ1-5, with no clear D. Germline V gene sequence: CDR1 MDHEN, CDR2 SYDVKM. The CDR3 has 14 amino acids. Trimming left V 1 base short and J 5 bases short, with 9 bases between. The CDR3 reads CASSLSPLHQPQHF. The CDR3 coding sequence is TGTGCCAGCAGTTTATCCCCCCTCCATCAGCCCCAGCATTTT.

V gene TRBV5-5 combines with J gene TRBJ2-7; TRBD2 matches 7 bases. There are 15 residues in the CDR3. V lost 0 bases and J lost 1; bases outside the gene matches: 4. CDR1 and CDR2 from the germline V gene are SGHKS and YYEKEE (reference sequence). The CDR3 DNA follows: TGTGCCAGCAGCTTGGTATCTAGCGGATCCTACGAGCAGTACTTC. Translated: CASSLVSSGSYEQYF. The full variable domain, in which reference TRBV5-5 and TRBJ2-7 provide the parts outside the CDR3, is DAGVTQSPTHLIKTRGQQVTLRCSPISGHKSVSWYQQVLGQGPQFIFQYYEKEERGRGNFPDRFSARQFPNYSSELNVNALLLGDSALYLCASSLVSSGSYEQYFGPGTRLTVT.

The V call is TRBV19, the J call TRBJ1-5; D is ambiguous. The CDR3 has 13 residues. From germline, CDR1 is LNHDA and CDR2 SQIVND (reference sequence). V lost 3 bases to trimming and J lost 4 bases, with 7 bases between them. Here the CDR3 reads CASSMSGNQPQHF. The CDR3 region has the DNA TGTGCCAGTAGTATGTCGGGGAATCAGCCCCAGCATTTT.

V usage is TRBV27 and J usage is TRBJ2-3, with 8 bases lining up with TRBD1. Germline assignment: CDR1 MNHEY and CDR2 SMNVEV (reference sequence). The CDR3 totals 17 residues. The junction had 15 bases not matched to a gene; V was cut back by 5 bases and J by 5 bases. This chain's CDR3 is CASSIHRTGFLGDTQYF. The CDR3 DNA is TGTGCCAGCAGTATTCACAGGACAGGGTTTCTGGGAGATACGCAGTATTTT.

This clone was picked up one time. The V gene is TRBV29-1, the J gene TRBJ2-2; the match to TRBD1 covers 7 bases. The length of the CDR3 is 16 residues. Germline values: CDR1 SQVTM, CDR2 ANQGSEA. Trimming cost V 6 bases and J 4 bases; bases outside gene matches: 14. CDR3 coding DNA: TGCAGCGTCACCTATCATCCAGGGGGAGTCACCGGGGAGCTGTTTTTT. Its protein is CSVTYHPGGVTGELFF.

V and J are TRBV6-5 and TRBJ2-7; 10 bases line up with TRBD2. With 2 bases clipped from V and 4 bases from J, the junction kept 2 bases outside the gene matches. This CDR3 comprises 14 residues. CDR1 and CDR2 (germline): MNHEY, SVGAGI. CDR3 nucleotide sequence: TGTGCCAGCAGTTACCAGCGGGAGGGATACGAGCAGTACTTC. Translation gives CASSYQREGYEQYF.

This clone was recorded only once. CDR3 DNA sequence: TGTGCCAGTGAAGACAGGAACCTTGGCTACACCTTC. This sequence encodes CASEDRNLGYTF. The chain links TRBV19 to TRBJ1-2, with D maybe TRBD1 (6 bases). Germline V gene data show CDR1 as LNHDA and CDR2 as SQIVND (reference sequence). Trimming shortened V by 8 bases and J by 7 bases, and 14 bases separated the two germline ends. The length of the CDR3 is 12 residues.

The gene calls are TRBV25-1 and TRBJ1-2; D unclear. CDR3 length: 13 residues. Per germline, CDR1 MGHDK and CDR2 SYGVNS. Deletions cut 3 bases from V and 8 bases from J, with 13 bases between. Here the CDR3 DNA reads TGTGCCAGCAGTGACGGGATTGGCCTCGGCTACACCTTC. This gives the protein CASSDGIGLGYTF.

The rearrangement joins TRBV27 to TRBJ2-2; tentatively, D is TRBD1 (6 bases). V lost 2 bases and J lost 9, with 16 bases in between. Germline V gives CDR1 MNHEY, CDR2 SMNVEV (reference sequence). The CDR3 has 15 amino acids. The CDR3 sequence: CASSLGPGDSRELFF. The CDR3 DNA is TGTGCCAGCAGTTTAGGACCAGGGGATTCCCGGGAGCTGTTTTTT.

This chain uses TRBV19 with TRBJ2-1; maybe TRBD2 (6 bases). V shed 1 base and J shed 2 bases, with 12 bases lying between them. The CDR3 sequence is 16 residues long. The germline V gene encodes CDR1 LNHDA and CDR2 SQIVND (reference sequence). The CDR3 DNA sequence: TGTGCCAGTAGTATAGGGGGGGTACGCCCCTACAATGAGCAGTTCTTC. This codes for CASSIGGVRPYNEQFF.

This chain joins TRBV24-1 and TRBJ1-6, with TRBD1 as a possible D gene (5 bases). This CDR3 region has 14 residues. Germline CDR1 reads KGHDR; CDR2 reads SFDVKD. V was pared by 11 bases and J by 4 bases, with 14 bases between. The CDR3: CAIRQKDYNSPLHF. CDR3 bases: TGTGCCATCCGACAGAAAGATTATAATTCACCCCTCCACTTT.

The chain joins TRBV11-2 to TRBJ1-1; tentative D call: TRBD1 (6 bases). This CDR3 contains 14 residues. Germline CDR1 is SGHAT and CDR2 is FQNNGV. The germline V and J ends were trimmed by 2 bases and 10 bases, with 17 bases remaining between them. CDR3 coding DNA: TGTGCCAGCAGCTTATTTCAGGGGTTCGGTGTAGCTTTCTTT. Translating gives CASSLFQGFGVAFF.

The chain carries TRBV5-1 and TRBJ2-7; 7 bases line up with TRBD1. From germline, CDR1 is SGHRS and CDR2 YFSETQ. The CDR3 runs 14 residues. J gave up 3 bases and V 2 bases, and 5 bases lay outside the gene matches. CDR3: CASSLTGDGYEQYF. The CDR3 nucleotides read TGCGCCAGCAGCTTAACAGGGGATGGCTACGAGCAGTACTTC.

V is TRBV9 and J is TRBJ2-3; 8 bases line up with TRBD2. The CDR3 has 15 residues. Germline V gene data show CDR1 as SGDLS and CDR2 as YYNGEE. The V and J ends lost 3 bases and 2 bases, in that order; junction bases with no gene match: 5. CDR3 loop: CASSAYSGTTDTQYF. For the CDR3, the DNA is TGTGCCAGCAGCGCGTATAGCGGGACCACAGATACGCAGTATTTT. Supplemented by reference TRBV9 and TRBJ2-3, the full variable domain reads DSGVTQTPKHLITATGQRVTLRCSPRSGDLSVYWYQQSLDQGLQFLIQYYNGEERAKGNILERFSAQQFPDLHSELNLSSLELGDSALYFCASSAYSGTTDTQYFGPGTRLTVL.

The chain links TRBV6-5 to TRBJ1-2; no firm D call. Deletions cut 6 bases from V and 5 bases from J, with 10 bases between. Germline V gene sequence: CDR1 MNHEY, CDR2 SVGAGI. The CDR3 is 12 residues long. CDR3 residues: CASRRGPYGYTF. CDR3 sequence (DNA): TGTGCCAGCAGACGTGGCCCGTATGGCTACACCTTC.

The gene calls are TRBV2 and TRBJ2-7; D remains unclear. With 7 bases removed from V and 4 bases from J, the gap between germline ends came to 14 bases. This CDR3 comprises 13 residues. Germline assignment: CDR1 SNHLY and CDR2 FYNNEI. CDR3 coding DNA: TGTGCCAGCACCTTAGTCGCGGTTTACGAGCAGTACTTC. It specifies CASTLVAVYEQYF.

The rearrangement joins TRBV12-3 or TRBV12-4 to TRBJ1-1; D not certain. The CDR3 sequence is 12 residues long. V was pared by 5 bases and J by 7 bases, with 11 bases between. CDR3 sequence (DNA): TGTGCCAGCAGTCCTCAGGTTTATGAAGCTTTCTTT. It yields the protein CASSPQVYEAFF.

This rearrangement joins TRBV19 to TRBJ2-4; D perhaps matches TRBD1 (5 bases). CDR1 LNHDA and CDR2 SQIVND come from the germline V gene (reference sequence). Trimming took off 7 bases at V and 7 bases at J, with 17 bases between the two ends. This CDR3 is 14 amino acids long. This CDR3 reads CASTARGFGNIQYF. The CDR3 bases are TGTGCCAGTACTGCTAGGGGTTTTGGGAACATTCAGTACTTC.